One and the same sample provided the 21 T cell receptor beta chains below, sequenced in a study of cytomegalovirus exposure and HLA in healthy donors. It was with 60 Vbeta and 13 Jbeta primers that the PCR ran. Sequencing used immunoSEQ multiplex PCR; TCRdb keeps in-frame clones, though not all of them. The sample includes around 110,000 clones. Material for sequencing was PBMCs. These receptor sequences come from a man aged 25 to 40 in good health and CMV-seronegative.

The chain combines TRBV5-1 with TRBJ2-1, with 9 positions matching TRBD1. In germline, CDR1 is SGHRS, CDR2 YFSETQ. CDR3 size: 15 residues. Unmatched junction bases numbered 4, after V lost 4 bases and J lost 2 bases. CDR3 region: CASSPGQGPYNEQFF. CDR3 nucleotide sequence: TGCGCCAGCAGCCCGGGACAGGGTCCCTACAATGAGCAGTTCTTC.

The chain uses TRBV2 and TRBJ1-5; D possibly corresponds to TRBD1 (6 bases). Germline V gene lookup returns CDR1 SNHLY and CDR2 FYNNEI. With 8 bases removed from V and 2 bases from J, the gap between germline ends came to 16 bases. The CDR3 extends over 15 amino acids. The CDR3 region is CASDAQGQGNQPQHF. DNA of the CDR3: TGTGCCAGCGACGCTCAGGGGCAAGGCAATCAGCCCCAGCATTTT.

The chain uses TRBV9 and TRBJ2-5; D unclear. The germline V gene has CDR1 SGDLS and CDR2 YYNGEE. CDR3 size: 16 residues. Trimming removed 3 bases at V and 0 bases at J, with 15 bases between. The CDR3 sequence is CASSASHIPYQETQYF. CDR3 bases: TGTGCCAGCAGCGCTAGTCATATACCGTACCAAGAGACCCAGTACTTC.

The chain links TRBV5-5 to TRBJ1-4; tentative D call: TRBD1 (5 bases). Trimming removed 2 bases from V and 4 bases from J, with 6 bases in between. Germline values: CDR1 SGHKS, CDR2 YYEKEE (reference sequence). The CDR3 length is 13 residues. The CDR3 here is CASSFDSNEKLFF. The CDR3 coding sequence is TGTGCCAGCAGCTTTGACAGTAATGAAAAACTGTTTTTT. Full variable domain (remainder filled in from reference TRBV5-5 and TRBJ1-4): DAGVTQSPTHLIKTRGQQVTLRCSPISGHKSVSWYQQVLGQGPQFIFQYYEKEERGRGNFPDRFSARQFPNYSSELNVNALLLGDSALYLCASSFDSNEKLFFGSGTQLSVL.

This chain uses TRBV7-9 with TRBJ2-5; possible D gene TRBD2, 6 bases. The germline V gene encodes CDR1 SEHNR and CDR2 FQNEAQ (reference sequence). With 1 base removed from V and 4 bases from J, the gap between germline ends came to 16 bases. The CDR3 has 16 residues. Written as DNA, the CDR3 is TGTGCCAGCAGCTTAGAGTTTACCCGGGGGAGAGAGACCCAGTACTTC. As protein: CASSLEFTRGRETQYF.

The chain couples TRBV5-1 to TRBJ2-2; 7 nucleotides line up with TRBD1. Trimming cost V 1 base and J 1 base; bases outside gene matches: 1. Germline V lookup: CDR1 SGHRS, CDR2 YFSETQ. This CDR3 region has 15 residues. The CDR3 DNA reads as TGCGCCAGCAGCTTGCGGACAGGGAACACCGGGGAGCTGTTTTTT. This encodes CASSLRTGNTGELFF. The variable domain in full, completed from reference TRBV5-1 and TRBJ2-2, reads KAGVTQTPRYLIKTRGQQVTLSCSPISGHRSVSWYQQTPGQGLQFLFEYFSETQRNKGNFPGRFSGRQFSNSRSEMNVSTLELGDSALYLCASSLRTGNTGELFFGEGSRLTVL.

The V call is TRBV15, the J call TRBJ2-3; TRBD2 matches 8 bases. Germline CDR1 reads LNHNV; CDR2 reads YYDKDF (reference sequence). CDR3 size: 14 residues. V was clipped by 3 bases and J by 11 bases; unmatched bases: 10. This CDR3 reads CATSSGGGGRVQYF. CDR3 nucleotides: TGTGCCACCAGCAGCGGGGGGGGAGGCCGAGTGCAGTATTTT. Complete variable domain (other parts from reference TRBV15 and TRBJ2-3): DAMVIQNPRYQVTQFGKPVTLSCSQTLNHNVMYWYQQKSSQAPKLLFHYYDKDFNNEADTPDNFQSRRPNTSFCFLDIRSPGLGDTAMYLCATSSGGGGRVQYFGPGTRLTVL.

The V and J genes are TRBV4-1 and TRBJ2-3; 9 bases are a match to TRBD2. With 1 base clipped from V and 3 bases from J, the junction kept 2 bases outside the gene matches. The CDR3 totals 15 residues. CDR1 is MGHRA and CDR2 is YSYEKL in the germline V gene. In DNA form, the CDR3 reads TGCGCCAGCAGCCAAGGTAGCGGGGGAACAGATACGCAGTATTTT. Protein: CASSQGSGGTDTQYF.

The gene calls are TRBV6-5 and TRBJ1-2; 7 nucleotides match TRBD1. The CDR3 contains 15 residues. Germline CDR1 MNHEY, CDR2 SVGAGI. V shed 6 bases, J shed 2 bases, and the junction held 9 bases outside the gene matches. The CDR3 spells CASRDPPTGNYGYTF. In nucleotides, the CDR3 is TGTGCCAGCAGAGACCCCCCGACAGGGAACTATGGCTACACCTTC.

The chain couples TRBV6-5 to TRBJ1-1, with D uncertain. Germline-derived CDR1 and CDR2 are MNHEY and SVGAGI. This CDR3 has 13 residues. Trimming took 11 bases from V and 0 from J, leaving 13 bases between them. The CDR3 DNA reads TGTGCCGTTCGCGGGATTATGAACACTGAAGCTTTCTTT. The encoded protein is CAVRGIMNTEAFF.

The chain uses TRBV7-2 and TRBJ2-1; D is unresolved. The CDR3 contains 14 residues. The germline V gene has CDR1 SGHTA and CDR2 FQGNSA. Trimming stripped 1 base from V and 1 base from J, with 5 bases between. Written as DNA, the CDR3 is TGTGCCAGCAGCTTAGAACAGTCCTACAATGAGCAGTTCTTC. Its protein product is CASSLEQSYNEQFF.

As DNA, the CDR3 is TGTGCCAGCAGTTACGTCCGGGGAAACACCATATATTTT. Translated: CASSYVRGNTIYF. The rearrangement links TRBV6-5 to TRBJ1-3; D call uncertain. CDR3 length: 13 residues. The V and J ends lost 2 bases and 4 bases respectively, with 6 bases between them. The V gene's germline CDR1 is MNHEY and CDR2 SVGAGI.

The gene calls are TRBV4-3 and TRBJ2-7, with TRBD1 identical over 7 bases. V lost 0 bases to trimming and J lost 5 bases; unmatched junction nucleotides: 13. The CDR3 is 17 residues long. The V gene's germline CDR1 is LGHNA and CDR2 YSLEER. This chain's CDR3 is CASSQDLTDRDGHEQYF. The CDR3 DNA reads TGCGCCAGCAGCCAAGACCTTACTGACAGGGATGGCCACGAGCAGTACTTC.

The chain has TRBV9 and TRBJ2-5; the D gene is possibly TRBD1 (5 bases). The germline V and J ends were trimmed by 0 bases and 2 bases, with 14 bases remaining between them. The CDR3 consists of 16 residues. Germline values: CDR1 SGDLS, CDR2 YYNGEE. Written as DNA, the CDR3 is TGTGCCAGCAGCGTAGCCCCTACAGGATTGCAAGAGACCCAGTACTTC. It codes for CASSVAPTGLQETQYF.

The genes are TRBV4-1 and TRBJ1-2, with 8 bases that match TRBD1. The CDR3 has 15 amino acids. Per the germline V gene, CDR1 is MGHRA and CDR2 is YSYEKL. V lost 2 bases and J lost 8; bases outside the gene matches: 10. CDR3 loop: CASSQWTGLPLGYTF. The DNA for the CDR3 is TGCGCCAGCAGCCAATGGACAGGGCTGCCCTTGGGCTACACCTTC.

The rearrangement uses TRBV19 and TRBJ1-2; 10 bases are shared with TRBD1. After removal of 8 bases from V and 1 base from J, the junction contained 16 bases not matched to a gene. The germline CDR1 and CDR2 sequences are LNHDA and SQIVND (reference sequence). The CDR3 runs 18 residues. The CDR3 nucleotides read TGTGCCAGTTCGAGCCCACGATCCGGGACAGGGGTTAACTATGGCTACACCTTC. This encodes CASSSPRSGTGVNYGYTF.

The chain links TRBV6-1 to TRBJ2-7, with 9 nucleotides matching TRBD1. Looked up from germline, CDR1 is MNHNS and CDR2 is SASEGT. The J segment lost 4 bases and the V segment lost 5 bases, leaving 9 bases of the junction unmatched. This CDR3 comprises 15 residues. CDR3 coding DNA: TGTGCCAGCAGTCCGTTAGGGACAGGGAAGTACGAGCAGTACTTC. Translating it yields CASSPLGTGKYEQYF.

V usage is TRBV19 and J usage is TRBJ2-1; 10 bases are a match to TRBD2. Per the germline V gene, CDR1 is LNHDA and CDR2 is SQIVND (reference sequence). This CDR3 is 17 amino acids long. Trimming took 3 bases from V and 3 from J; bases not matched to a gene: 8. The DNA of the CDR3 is TGTGCCAGTAGTATGGATAGCGGGGGGCCTTACTACAATGAGCAGTTCTTC. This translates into CASSMDSGGPYYNEQFF.

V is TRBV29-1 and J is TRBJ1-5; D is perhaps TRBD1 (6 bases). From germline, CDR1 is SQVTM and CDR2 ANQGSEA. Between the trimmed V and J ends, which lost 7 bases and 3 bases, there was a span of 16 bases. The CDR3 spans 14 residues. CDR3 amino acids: CSAVGQGINQPQHF. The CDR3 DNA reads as TGCAGCGCGGTGGGGCAGGGGATCAATCAGCCCCAGCATTTT.

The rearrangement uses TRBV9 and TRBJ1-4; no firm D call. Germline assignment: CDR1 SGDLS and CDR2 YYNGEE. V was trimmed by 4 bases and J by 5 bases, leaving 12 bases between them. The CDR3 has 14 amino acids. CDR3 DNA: TGTGCCAGCAGCCTCGGGTATAGCAATGAAAAACTGTTTTTT. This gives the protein CASSLGYSNEKLFF.

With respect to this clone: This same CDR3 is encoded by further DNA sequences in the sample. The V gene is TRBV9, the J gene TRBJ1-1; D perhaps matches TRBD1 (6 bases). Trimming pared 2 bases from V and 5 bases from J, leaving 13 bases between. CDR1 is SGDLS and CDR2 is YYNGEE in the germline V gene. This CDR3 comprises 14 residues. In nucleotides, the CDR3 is TGTGCCAGCAGCGTTGGACAGATCCGAACTGAAGCTTTCTTT. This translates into CASSVGQIRTEAFF.